These T cell receptor beta chains were read from a single sample in a study of blood T cells in healthy people across ages. TCRdb re-called the 5' RACE reads with MiXCR, one entry per CDR3 protein. Altogether 700,000 or so distinct CDR3 sequences are present, 22% being singletons, with the ten largest covering roughly 22%. The sequenced material came from blood. These receptors all stem from a man in his 70s in good health. The CDR3 runs from the conserved cysteine through the conserved F or W. Fields, in order: clone size, CDR3 length, J gene, D gene, V gene, CDR3 DNA, CDR3 protein. D genes are given only for firm matches. Expanded clones get a size class; other rows say once, few or many, or leave the size out.

few | 14 | TRBJ2-1 | NA | TRBV20-1 | TGCAGTGCTAGAGAAGTCCAAAAATACAATGAGCAGTTCTTC | CSAREVQKYNEQFF
NA | 15 | TRBJ2-2 | NA | TRBV12-3/TRBV12-4 | TGTGCCAGCAGCTTCAGGGAGCGCGACACCGGGGAGCTGTTTTTT | CASSFRERDTGELFF
few | 15 | TRBJ2-5 | TRBD1 | TRBV24-1 | TGTGCCACCAGTGATGCCGGGGACAGAAAAGAGACCCAGTACTTC | CATSDAGDRKETQYF
NA | 15 | TRBJ1-1 | TRBD1 | TRBV7-2 | TGTGCCAGCAGCTCACAGGGGCCTGTGGGGACTGAAGCTTTCTTT | CASSSQGPVGTEAFF
NA | 17 | TRBJ2-1 | NA | TRBV10-3 | TGTGCCATCAGTGCTTCAGGGGCCTTTGGAAGTTACAATGAGCAGTTCTTC | CAISASGAFGSYNEQFF
NA | 18 | TRBJ1-1 | NA | TRBV14 | TGTGCCAGCAGCCAAGAGTTAAGGGAGGCGTTAAGAAGCACTGAAGCTTTCTTT | CASSQELREALRSTEAFF
NA | 15 | TRBJ2-2 | NA | TRBV19 | TGTGCCAGTAGTATTCAGGGTACGAACACCGGGGAGCTGTTTTTT | CASSIQGTNTGELFF
NA | 13 | TRBJ2-5 | NA | TRBV3-1 | TGTGCCAGCAGCCAAGGGATTATGGAGACCCAGTACTTC | CASSQGIMETQYF
NA | 16 | TRBJ2-1 | NA | TRBV4-3 | TGCGCCAGCAGCCAAGATGCGGGGAACTCCTACAATGAGCAGTTCTTC | CASSQDAGNSYNEQFF
NA | 13 | TRBJ2-1 | NA | TRBV5-1 | TGCGCCAGCAGCTTCGAGGGTCAGAATGAGCAGTTCTTC | CASSFEGQNEQFF
NA | 14 | TRBJ2-3 | NA | TRBV12-3/TRBV12-4 | TGTGCCAGCAGTTCCTGGGAGGGCACAGATACGCAGTATTTT | CASSSWEGTDTQYF
few | 17 | TRBJ2-1 | NA | TRBV18 | TGTGCCAGCTCACCACGGGGTCTCATGTTTCCGAACAATGAGCAGTTCTTC | CASSPRGLMFPNNEQFF
many | 15 | TRBJ1-4 | NA | TRBV4-3 | TGCGCCAGCAGCCCGCGGGAGGCAACTAATGAAAAACTGTTTTTT | CASSPREATNEKLFF
NA | 14 | TRBJ2-5 | TRBD2 | TRBV5-1 | TGCGCCAGCGGCCTATTAGCGGGGGATGAGACCCAGTACTTC | CASGLLAGDETQYF
NA | 15 | TRBJ2-3 | NA | TRBV5-5 | TGTGCCAGCAGCTTGGCTGGGGATGGCATGGATACGCAGTATTTT | CASSLAGDGMDTQYF
few | 17 | TRBJ2-3 | TRBD2 | TRBV7-2 | TGTGCCAGCAGCTTACAAATCACTAGCGGGAGTACAGATACGCAGTATTTT | CASSLQITSGSTDTQYF